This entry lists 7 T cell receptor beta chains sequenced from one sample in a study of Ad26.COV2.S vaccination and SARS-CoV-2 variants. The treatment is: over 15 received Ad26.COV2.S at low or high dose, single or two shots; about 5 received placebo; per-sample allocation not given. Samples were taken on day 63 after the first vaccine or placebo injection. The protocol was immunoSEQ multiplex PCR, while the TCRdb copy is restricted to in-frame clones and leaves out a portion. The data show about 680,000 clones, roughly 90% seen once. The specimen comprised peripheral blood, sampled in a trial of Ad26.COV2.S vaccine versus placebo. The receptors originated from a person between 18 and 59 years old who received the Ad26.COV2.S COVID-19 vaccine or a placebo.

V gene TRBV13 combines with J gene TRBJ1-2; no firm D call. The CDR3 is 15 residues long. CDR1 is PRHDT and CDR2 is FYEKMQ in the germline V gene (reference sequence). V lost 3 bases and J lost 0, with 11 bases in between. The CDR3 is CASSFRELSNYGYTF. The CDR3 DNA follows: TGTGCCAGCAGCTTCCGGGAGTTGTCTAACTATGGCTACACCTTC. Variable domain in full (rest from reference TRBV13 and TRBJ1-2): AAGVIQSPRHLIKEKRETATLKCYPIPRHDTVYWYQQGPGQDPQFLISFYEKMQSDKGSIPDRFSAQQFSDYHSELNMSSLELGDSALYFCASSFRELSNYGYTFGSGTRLTVV.

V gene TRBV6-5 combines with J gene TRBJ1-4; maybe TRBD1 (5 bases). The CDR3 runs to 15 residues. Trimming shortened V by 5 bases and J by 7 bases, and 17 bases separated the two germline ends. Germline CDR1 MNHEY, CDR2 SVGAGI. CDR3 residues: CASSRSGKTVEKLFF. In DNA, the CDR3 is TGTGCCAGCAGTAGATCAGGGAAGACAGTTGAAAAACTGTTTTTT.

Here the CDR3 DNA reads TGTGCCAGTAGTATGTCTACAGGCTTCAATCAGCCCCAGCATTTT. Its protein product is CASSMSTGFNQPQHF. The J gene is TRBJ1-5, the V gene TRBV19, with a weak D call TRBD1 (5 bases). Germline values: CDR1 LNHDA, CDR2 SQIVND (reference sequence). The ends were cut back, 3 bases at V and 3 bases at J, with 12 bases in the middle. The CDR3 loop spans 15 amino acids.

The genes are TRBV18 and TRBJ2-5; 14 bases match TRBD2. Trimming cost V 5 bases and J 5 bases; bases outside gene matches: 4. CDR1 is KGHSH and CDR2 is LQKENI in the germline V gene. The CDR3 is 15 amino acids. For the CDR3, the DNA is TGTGCCAGCTCAGGACTAGCGGGGGGTCAGGAGACCCAGTACTTC. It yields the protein CASSGLAGGQETQYF.

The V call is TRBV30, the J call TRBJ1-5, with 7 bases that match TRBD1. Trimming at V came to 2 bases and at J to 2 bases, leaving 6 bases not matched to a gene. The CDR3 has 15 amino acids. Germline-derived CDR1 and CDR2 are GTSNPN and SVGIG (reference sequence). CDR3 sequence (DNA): TGTGCCTGGAGTCCCAAGGGGGCAGGCAATCAGCCCCAGCATTTT. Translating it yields CAWSPKGAGNQPQHF.

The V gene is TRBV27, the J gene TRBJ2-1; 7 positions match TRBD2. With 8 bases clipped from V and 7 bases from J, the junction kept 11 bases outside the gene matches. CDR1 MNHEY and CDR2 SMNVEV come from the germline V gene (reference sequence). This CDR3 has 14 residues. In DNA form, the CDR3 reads TGTGCCAGCGGCCGGGACTATCCACCTAATGAGCAGTTCTTC. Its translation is CASGRDYPPNEQFF.

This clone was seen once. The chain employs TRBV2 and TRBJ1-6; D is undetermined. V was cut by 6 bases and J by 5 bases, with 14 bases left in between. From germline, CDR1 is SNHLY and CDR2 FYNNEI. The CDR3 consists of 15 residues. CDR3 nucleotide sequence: TGTGCCAGCAGCATAAACCGCGGGGATAATTCACCCCTCCACTTT. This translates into CASSINRGDNSPLHF.